This T cell receptor beta chain was sequenced during a study of shared clonotypes between healthy human individuals. At the deep level, the assay was run. Produced via immunoSEQ multiplex PCR; TCRdb's table is partial and in-frame only. The sample has 450,000 to 700,000 clones, roughly 96% seen once; the top ten hold 0.09% to 0.13%. CD45RO-negative CD8 cells positively selected for CCR7 made up the naive population, which excluded terminally differentiated effector memory CD45RA+ cells. Turning to this clone: Antigen specificity is unknown. Other DNA sequences in the sample encode the same CDR3.

V lost 1 base, J lost 6 bases, and 3 bases lay in between. Germline V gene sequence: CDR1 SGHRS, CDR2 YFSETQ. The CDR3 length is 11 residues. Whole-study findings and limits: Across subsets, estimated richness was generally greater for naive than for memory populations.

This clonotype was obtained from a woman under 40 in good health. Input material: naive CD8+ T cells sorted from blood. The chain is built from TRBV5-1 and TRBJ2-3, with no clear D. The CDR3 DNA reads TGCGCCAGCAGCTTGTCTGATACGCAGTATTTT. Translated, it gives CASSLSDTQYF.